A selection of T cell receptor beta chains follows, all from one sample in a study of blood T cell repertoires in COVID-19. Generated by immunoSEQ multiplex PCR, the TCRdb table keeps only in-frame clones and is missing some. The sample carries fewer than 200,000 clones, about 79% recorded once. The material sequenced was peripheral blood. These receptors all come from a woman in her 70s with acute or convalescent COVID-19. The CDR3 runs from the conserved cysteine through the conserved F or W. Fields, in order: J gene, D gene, V gene, clone size, CDR3 DNA, CDR3 protein. D genes are given only for firm matches. The listing skips clone size in some rows; elsewhere it reads once, few, many or a size class.

TRBJ2-1 TRBD2 TRBV7-2 - TGTGCCAGCAGCTCCTCTAGCGGTTATTCCTACAATGAGCAGTTCTTC CASSSSSGYSYNEQFF
TRBJ2-1 - TRBV2 few TGTGCCAGCAGTGGAGGTCAGGGTCAATGGTTTGCGAAAGAGCAGTTCTTC CASSGGQGQWFAKEQFF
TRBJ2-2 TRBD2 TRBV5-1 - TGCGCCAGCAGCCTTCGGACTAGCGGTACCGGGGAGCTGTTTTTT CASSLRTSGTGELFF
TRBJ2-1 - TRBV7-4 - TGTGCCAGCAGCTTAAAAGCGATCTACAATGAGCAGTTCTTC CASSLKAIYNEQFF
TRBJ1-2 - TRBV18 - TGTGCCAGCTCACCCGAGGGTAACTATGGCTACACCTTC CASSPEGNYGYTF
TRBJ2-4 TRBD1 TRBV18 - TGTGCCAGCTCACAGGGACAGAATGAAAACATTCAGTACTTC CASSQGQNENIQYF
TRBJ2-2 TRBD2 TRBV3-1/TRBV3-2 - TGTGCCAGCAGCCAAGGACTAGCGGACACCGGGGAGCTGTTTTTT CASSQGLADTGELFF
TRBJ2-2 - TRBV11-2 - TGTGCCAGCGGCTCTAGACGCTCGAACACCGGGGAGCTGTTTTTT CASGSRRSNTGELFF
TRBJ2-3 - TRBV20-1 - TGCAGTGCTAGAGTTCTAGATACGCAGTATTTT CSARVLDTQYF
TRBJ2-1 - TRBV2 - TGTGCCAGCAGTGACCTGCGGTCCGGCAATGAGCAGTTCTTC CASSDLRSGNEQFF
TRBJ1-2 TRBD1 TRBV18 few TGTGCCAGCTCACCATCTACACCCGGGACAGGGGATGGCTACACCTTC CASSPSTPGTGDGYTF
TRBJ2-7 TRBD2 TRBV18 - TGTGCCAGCTCACCGACTAGCGGGAGCTCGTTTGAGCAGTACTTC CASSPTSGSSFEQYF
TRBJ2-6 - TRBV4-1 - TGCGCCAGCAGCCAAGTAGGGGGGGCCTCTGGGGCCAACGTCCTGACTTTC CASSQVGGASGANVLTF
TRBJ2-3 - TRBV12-5 - TGTGCTAGTGGGCTACAGGGAAATACGCAGTATTTT CASGLQGNTQYF
TRBJ2-1 - TRBV27 - TGTGCCAGCAGTTTTTTCGGGAGCTCCTACAATGAGCAGTTCTTC CASSFFGSSYNEQFF
TRBJ1-3 TRBD1 TRBV4-2 - TGTGCCAGCAGCCCCCGGACAGGGCGTTCGGGAACTGGAAACACCATATATTTT CASSPRTGRSGTGNTIYF
TRBJ1-4 TRBD1 TRBV7-6 - TGTGCCAGCAGCTTACTAGGGACAGGGGATGAAAAACTGTTTTTT CASSLLGTGDEKLFF
TRBJ2-7 - TRBV5-1 - TGCGCCAGCAGCCCCGGGGGAGCCTACGAGCAGTACTTC CASSPGGAYEQYF
TRBJ2-1 - TRBV15 - TGTGCCACCAGCAGAGGTTTTATGAGAGTGAGGGAGCAGTTCTTC CATSRGFMRVREQFF
TRBJ1-5 - TRBV5-1 - TGCGCCAGCAGCTTCTGGGGGGATCCTGGTCAGCCCCAGCATTTT CASSFWGDPGQPQHF
TRBJ2-7 TRBD1 TRBV7-8 once TGTGCCAGCAGCTTATCCATCGGACAGGGAAAGTACTACGAGCAGTACTTC CASSLSIGQGKYYEQYF